The entry that follows covers one T cell receptor beta chain sequence. The target of this receptor is not known. These data come from a study of cytomegalovirus exposure and HLA in healthy donors (dated by TCRdb to the late 2010s). Study-level background: In an earlier analysis of under 750 of the donors, roughly 300 Gb of sequence data and roughly 100 million unique TCR beta sequences from 150 million to 200 million T cells were reported. Approximately 310 gigabases of sequencing data and tens of millions of unique TCR sequences were included in an early release covering several hundred HLA-typed donors. Of the roughly 410 genotyped donors, 81% were placed in the genetic ancestry cluster associated with self-reported Caucasian donors. The study aimed to test whether signatures of past pathogen exposure could be identified by cataloging public T cell receptors. The T cell repertoires of 666 subjects were profiled by immunosequencing and related to cytomegalovirus serostatus. A separate validation cohort of 100 to 150 different subjects was used in addition to the 666-subject first cohort. To predict cytomegalovirus infection status, the study combined high-throughput TCR immunosequencing, statistical association of individual TCRs with disease status, and machine learning. A later analysis re-examined previously published TCR beta repertoires from roughly 650 donors and added high-resolution HLA genotyping to investigate patterns of TCR occurrence. In the later analysis, no new phenotypic data were used to find candidate immune exposures; instead, reliance was placed on TCR beta sequences and their occurrence across donors. To decide whether each TCR beta V gene segment behaved as functional or pseudogenic, an earlier analysis of some 600 of the donors relied on high-throughput TCR beta sequencing. Donor age, sex, ethnicity and CMV serostatus were compiled together with the repertoire data. In a later genetic analysis, genome-wide SNP genotypes for about three fifths of the 666 donors were used, and that subset was treated as a discovery cohort. All discovery cohort repertoires had been generated using a single sequencing platform. Class I and class II HLA loci were covered by the typing at four-digit resolution. The number of typed donors differed by locus: roughly 629-640 for A, B, C, DRB1 and DQB1; roughly 510 for DQA1; approximately 600 for DPA1; and roughly 470 for DPB1. Roughly five DR-DQ haplotypes were handled as single units for association and clustering because linkage in the cohort was strong. On average, roughly 250,000 unique TCR beta nucleotide sequences were sequenced per donor among 300 to 500 genotyped donors of the cohort, with roughly 18% of those sequences being non-productive.

The cohort was made up of 666 healthy bone marrow donors. All cohort members were sampled while nominally healthy, although unrecorded immune exposures were likely present. The donor tested CMV seronegative and was one of the 352 seronegative cohort members. A peripheral blood sample was provided by each donor, and peripheral blood mononuclear cells were used for TCR beta sequencing. Genomic DNA was extracted from the blood cell samples with the Qiagen DNeasy Blood Extraction Kit. Receptors were amplified or captured by the immunoSEQ multiplex PCR assay. For the multiplex PCR, a mixture combining 60 forward primers for TCR Vbeta segments and 13 reverse primers for TCR Jbeta segments was used. The CDR3 region of rearranged TCR beta genes was amplified from genomic DNA by a multiplex PCR assay. The Illumina HiSeq System was used to sequence the amplified TCR beta libraries as 87-base-pair reads. Concerning the study's data processing: A later analysis tallied tens of millions of unique TCR beta chains across the approximately 670 repertoires, and approximately 11 million of those chains were shared by two or more donors. Raw reads were error-corrected and collapsed into unique sequences by a nearest-neighbor algorithm in which closely related sequences were merged to remove PCR and sequencing errors. V, D and J gene segments were assigned by aligning CDR3 sequences to IMGT reference sequences. For a sequence to be retained, at least a six-nucleotide match to both a V gene segment and a J gene segment was required. A rearrangement counted as productive if the CDR3 had no stop codons and remained in frame with V and J, and every other rearrangement counted as non-productive. CDR3 was defined by IMGT convention, running from the second conserved V-encoded cysteine to the conserved J-encoded phenylalanine. The earlier analysis of about 640 of the donors excluded any sequence lacking an unambiguous match to a single V gene segment. In an earlier analysis of 450 to 750 of the donors, a V segment was called functional when productive rearrangements were above 56.7%, and segregating when the standard deviation between donors exceeded 5%. A statistical classification framework was built for diagnosing cytomegalovirus status from the catalog of TCR beta chain sequences. In a later analysis, TCR nucleotide sequences were compared against IMGT/GENE-DB human TR gene sequences so that V and J genes could be assigned. Using the TCRdist pipeline, a later analysis assigned CDR3 sequences along with most-parsimonious VDJ recombination scenarios. A later analysis defined each TCR beta chain by its CDR3 amino acid sequence plus V-gene family, and excluded reads lacking a unique V-gene family. To address suspected cross-contamination and a sequencing artifact, a later analysis removed approximately 590 highly shared, low-generation-probability nucleotide sequences. In a later analysis, a clonal expansion index for each public chain was calculated from normalized within-repertoire ranks of inferred template counts. In a later analysis, generation probabilities were computed with a VDJ recombination model fitted to out-of-frame rearrangements, and the resulting probabilities were checked against IGoR. Hypergeometric tests were used in a later analysis to score TCR-TCR, TCR-HLA and TCR-CMV co-occurrence, with a repertoire-size bias correction applied to the TCR pairs. To estimate false discovery rates, a later analysis permuted the HLA or CMV assignments 20 times. A later analysis grouped co-occurring TCRs with DBSCAN, adding TCRdist sequence similarity when clustering within HLA-allele-positive subsets. Repertoires with fewer than 30,000 or more than 120,000 public chains were left out of co-occurrence clustering, as were about 5 repertoires with anomalous nucleotide sharing. Imported from immuneACCESS, the table was reduced by TCRdb to in-frame sequences with V and J called. These copies leave out some clones; in studies compared against another copy, an unresolved V gene accounts for under half, and the cause of the remainder is not known. Clone size and the V and J calls come from that table; the DNA yielded D and trimming. For this sample, the table gives roughly 70,000 clones. Of the sample, 2.7% falls within the top ten clones.

General findings and caveats noted by the study authors: In a later analysis, most CMV-associated TCR beta chains were found to appear HLA-restricted, with HLA associations seemingly driven largely by CMV exposure. In a later analysis, TCR association rates were found to vary across HLA loci, with the most associated TCRs seen for DRB1 alleles and the fewest for HLA-C alleles. Some IMGT-functional V segments, including TRBV6-2 and TRBV6-3, could not be told apart with the 87-base-pair reads, so those segments were excluded. Broadly in line with IMGT annotations, most TCR beta V segments showed up in productive rearrangements about 87% or about 30% of the time in an earlier analysis of around 550 of the donors. Assigning TCR associations to individual alleles was difficult when HLA alleles, especially DR and DQ, strongly co-occurred. According to a later genetic analysis, donors in an Asian-associated ancestry cluster had fewer N-insertions in productive TCRs than the approximately 630-donor mean. The study listed 150 to 200 TCR beta chains as associated with cytomegalovirus. Correlated functional status among segregating V segments might reflect linkage disequilibrium, but an unknown experimental factor could not be ruled out. Presence/absence analyses assumed roughly uniform sequencing depth across donors, an assumption that may not hold. Specific HLA alleles were associated with 16,951 TCR beta sequences at a false discovery rate of 0.05 in a later analysis. Across donors, most TCR sequences were observed very rarely, whereas some public TCRs were present in many individuals. In a later analysis, several top co-occurrence clusters were reported to appear linked to parvovirus B19, influenza, CMV and Epstein-Barr virus. Because counts were too low, around 18 rarely observed V segments, including chromosome 9 orphons, were left out of the earlier analysis of some 600 of the donors. A few of the identified cytomegalovirus-associated TCR beta chains were confirmed in vitro to be specific for cytomegalovirus antigens. In both the original and validation cohorts, the classifier was reported to diagnose cytomegalovirus status with high specificity and sensitivity. The sequencing pipeline was judged likely to have produced a cluster of highly shared sequence variants as a technical artifact. In a later analysis, HLA-associated TCR beta chains were found to be more clonally expanded and to have lower generation probabilities than equally common non-associated chains. V-gene and J-gene trimming of TCR beta chains was associated with a missense DCLRE1C variant in a later genetic analysis, and the association was replicated in an independent cohort. The only immune exposure information available for the cohort was CMV serostatus. A further reported finding was that TCR beta sequences accurately predicted the HLA-A and HLA-B alleles for most subjects in the first cohort. Because HLA typing was missing for some donors at each locus, association tests included only the typed subset. In this cohort, only TCR beta chains were sequenced, and detectable features were limited by the absence of alpha or paired-chain data. According to the authors, the approach could potentially be generalized to other disease states and immunological phenotypes.

The germline V gene supplies CDR1 SGHRS and CDR2 YFSETQ. Its CDR3 holds 15 amino acids, cysteine through phenylalanine. The CDR3 DNA has 45 bases and is translated from base 1. V lost 1 base and J lost 5 bases, and the count of bases not matched to a germline gene is 6. The chain is assembled from TRBV5-1 and TRBJ2-5; 9 central nucleotides agree with TRBD1. Material: PBMCs. This receptor was identified in a man aged 40-49 years in good health and CMV-seronegative. The CDR3 in this case is CASSLSTGGRETQYF. At the DNA level, the sequence is TGCGCCAGCAGCTTGTCGACAGGGGGACGGGAGACCCAGTACTTC.